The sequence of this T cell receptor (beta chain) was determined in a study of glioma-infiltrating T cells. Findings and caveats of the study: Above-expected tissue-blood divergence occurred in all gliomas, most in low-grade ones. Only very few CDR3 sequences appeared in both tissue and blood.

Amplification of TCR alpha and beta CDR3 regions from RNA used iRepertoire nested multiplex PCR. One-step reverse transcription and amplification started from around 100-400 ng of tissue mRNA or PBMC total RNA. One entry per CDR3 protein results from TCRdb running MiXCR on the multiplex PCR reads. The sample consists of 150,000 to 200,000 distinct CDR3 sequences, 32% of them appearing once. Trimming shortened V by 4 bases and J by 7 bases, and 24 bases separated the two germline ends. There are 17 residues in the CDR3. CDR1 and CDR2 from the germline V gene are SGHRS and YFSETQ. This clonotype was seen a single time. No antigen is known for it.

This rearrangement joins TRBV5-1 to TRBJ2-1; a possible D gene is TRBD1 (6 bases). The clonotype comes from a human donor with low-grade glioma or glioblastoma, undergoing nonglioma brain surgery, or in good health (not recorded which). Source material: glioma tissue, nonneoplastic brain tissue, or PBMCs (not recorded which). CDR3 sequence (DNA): TGCGCCAGCAGCCCGGACATTAGGAAAGGGGGTATGAATGAGCAGTTCTTC. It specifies CASSPDIRKGGMNEQFF. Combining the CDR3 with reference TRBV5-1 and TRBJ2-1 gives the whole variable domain KAGVTQTPRYLIKTRGQQVTLSCSPISGHRSVSWYQQTPGQGLQFLFEYFSETQRNKGNFPGRFSGRQFSNSRSEMNVSTLELGDSALYLCASSPDIRKGGMNEQFFGPGTRLTVL.